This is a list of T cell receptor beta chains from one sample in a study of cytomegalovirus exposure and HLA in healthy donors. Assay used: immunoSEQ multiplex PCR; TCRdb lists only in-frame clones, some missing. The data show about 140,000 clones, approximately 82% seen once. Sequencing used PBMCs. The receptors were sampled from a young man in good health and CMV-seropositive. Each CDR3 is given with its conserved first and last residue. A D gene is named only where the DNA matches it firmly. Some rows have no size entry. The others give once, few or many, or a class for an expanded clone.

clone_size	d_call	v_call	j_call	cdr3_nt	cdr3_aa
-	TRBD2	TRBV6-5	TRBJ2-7	TGTGCCAGCAGTTCGAGAAAGACTAGCGGGACCTACGAGCAGTACTTC	CASSSRKTSGTYEQYF
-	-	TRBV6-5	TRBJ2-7	TGTGCCAGCAGCCCTCCGGGATCCGTAACCTACGAGCAGTACTTC	CASSPPGSVTYEQYF
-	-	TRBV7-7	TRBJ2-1	TGTGCCAGCAGCCCTTCAGGGAATGAGCAGTTCTTC	CASSPSGNEQFF
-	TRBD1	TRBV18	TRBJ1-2	TGTGCCAGCTCACGACAGGGGGATAACTATGGCTACACCTTC	CASSRQGDNYGYTF
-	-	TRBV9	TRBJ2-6	TGTGCCAGCAGCCCAAATCCTGGGGCCAACGTCCTGACTTTC	CASSPNPGANVLTF
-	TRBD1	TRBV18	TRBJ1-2	TGTGCCAGCACGCCAGACAGGGACTATGGCTACACCTTC	CASTPDRDYGYTF
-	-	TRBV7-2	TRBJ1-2	TGTGCCAGCAGCTTAGTGTCGGGGGTACAGGGCTACACCTTC	CASSLVSGVQGYTF
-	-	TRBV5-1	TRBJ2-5	TGCGCCAGCAGCTTGGAGTTTAGCCGGCAAGAGACCCAGTACTTC	CASSLEFSRQETQYF
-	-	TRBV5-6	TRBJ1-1	TGTGCCAGCAGCTTAGTCGAGGGAGGGGGGAGCACTGAAGCTTTCTTT	CASSLVEGGGSTEAFF
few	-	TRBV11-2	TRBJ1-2	TGTGCCAGCAGCTCCGGAGTTTCAGGGGCGATTGGCTACACCTTC	CASSSGVSGAIGYTF
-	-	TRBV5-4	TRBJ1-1	TGTGCCAGCAGCCGAGGAGTTGAAGCTTTCTTT	CASSRGVEAFF
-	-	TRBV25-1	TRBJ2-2	TGTGCCAGCAGTTTAGGGGCCGGGGAGCTGTTTTTT	CASSLGAGELFF
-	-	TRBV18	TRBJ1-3	TGTGCCAGCTCACCACCCGACAGGCCTGGAAACACCATATATTTT	CASSPPDRPGNTIYF
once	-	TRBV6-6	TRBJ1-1	TGTGCCAGCGGAGCGGCCTTCGGGGACACTGAAGCTTTCTTT	CASGAAFGDTEAFF
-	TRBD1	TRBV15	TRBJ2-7	TGTGCCACCAGCAGATCCGGGACAGGGTACGAGCAGTACTTC	CATSRSGTGYEQYF
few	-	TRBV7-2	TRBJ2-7	TGTGCCAGCAGCTCCAAAATTCGGACCTCCAGCACAGGGCACGAGCAGTACTTC	CASSSKIRTSSTGHEQYF
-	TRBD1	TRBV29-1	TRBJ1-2	TGCAGCGTGGGACAGGGGCTCGATAACTATGGCTACACCTTC	CSVGQGLDNYGYTF
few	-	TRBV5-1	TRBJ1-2	TGCGCCAGCTCGGACCAGGGAGGTTTGAGCTATGGCTACACCTTC	CASSDQGGLSYGYTF
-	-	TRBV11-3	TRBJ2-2	TGTGCCAGCAGCCTTACCCTCAGGGGACCGAACACCGGGGAGCTGTTTTTT	CASSLTLRGPNTGELFF
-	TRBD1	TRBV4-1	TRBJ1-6	TGCGCCAGCAGCCAAGCGACAGGGACAAAAATTACACCCCTCCACTTT	CASSQATGTKITPLHF
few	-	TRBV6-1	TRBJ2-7	TGTGCCAGCCGTAGGGACACCGGTGAGCAGTACTTC	CASRRDTGEQYF
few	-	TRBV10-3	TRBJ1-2	TGTGCCATAGGTGAGGGAGGCTATGGCTACACCTTC	CAIGEGGYGYTF
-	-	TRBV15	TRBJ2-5	TGTGCCACCAGCAGGGAACTGGAGGAGACCCAGTACTTC	CATSRELEETQYF
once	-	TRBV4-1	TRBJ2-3	TGCGCCAGCAGCCTGGCATATGGAGATACGCAGTATTTT	CASSLAYGDTQYF
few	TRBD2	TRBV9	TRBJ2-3	TGTGCCAGCAGCGCGAAGCGGGGGGGCCGGAGTGCAGATACGCAGTATTTT	CASSAKRGGRSADTQYF
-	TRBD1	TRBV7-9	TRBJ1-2	TGTGCCAGCAGCTTACTGGCAGGGGGCGGCTATGGCTACACCTTC	CASSLLAGGGYGYTF
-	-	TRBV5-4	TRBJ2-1	TGTGCCAGCAGCTTGGACGGCGGGGTAGGCTACAATGAGCAGTTCTTC	CASSLDGGVGYNEQFF
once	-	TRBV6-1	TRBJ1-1	TGTGCCAGCAGTGAATTCGGGGGGTTAGACACTGAAGCTTTCTTT	CASSEFGGLDTEAFF
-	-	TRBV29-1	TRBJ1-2	TGCAGCGCCCTTGGGGGGGGATTCGGTGGCTACACCTTC	CSALGGGFGGYTF
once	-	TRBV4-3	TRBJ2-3	TGCGCCAGCAGCCAAGATCACGGTGCTAGCACAGATACGCAGTATTTT	CASSQDHGASTDTQYF
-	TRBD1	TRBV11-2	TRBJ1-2	TGTGCCAGCACCCCTGCCCCGCCAGGGGGCTACTATGGCTACACCTTC	CASTPAPPGGYYGYTF
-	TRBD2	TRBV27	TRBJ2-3	TGTGCCAGCAGTTCTCTAGCGGGAAGCACAGATACGCAGTATTTT	CASSSLAGSTDTQYF
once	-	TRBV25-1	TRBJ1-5	TGTGCCAGCAGTGAATCGGGGTCGGGCAATCAGCCCCAGCATTTT	CASSESGSGNQPQHF
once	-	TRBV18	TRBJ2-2	TGTGCCAGCTCAGAAACCCGACAGCTCACCGGGGAGCTGTTTTTT	CASSETRQLTGELFF
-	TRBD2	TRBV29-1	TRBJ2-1	TGCAGCGTTGTGGGACTAGCGGGAGTGGAGCAGTTCTTC	CSVVGLAGVEQFF
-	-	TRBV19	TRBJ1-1	TGTGCCAGTAGCGAGAGGAGTGAAGCTTTCTTT	CASSERSEAFF
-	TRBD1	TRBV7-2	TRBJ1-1	TGTGCCAGCAGCTTTGCCGGGACAGCGAACACTGAAGCTTTCTTT	CASSFAGTANTEAFF
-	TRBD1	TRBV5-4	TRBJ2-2	TGTGCCAGCAGCCGGGACAGGGTGACCGCGAACACCGGGGAGCTGTTTTTT	CASSRDRVTANTGELFF
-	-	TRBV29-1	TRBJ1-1	TGCAGCGTCGGGACACCTAACACTGAAGCTTTCTTT	CSVGTPNTEAFF
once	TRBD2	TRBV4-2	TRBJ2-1	TGTGCCAGCAGTGGCGGACTAGCGGGAAATGAGCAGTTCTTC	CASSGGLAGNEQFF
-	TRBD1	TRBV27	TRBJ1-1	TGTGCCAGCAGTTTCGCAGGGGGGAACACTGAAGCTTTCTTT	CASSFAGGNTEAFF